What follows describes a single T cell receptor beta chain. The data belong to a study of shared clonotypes between healthy human individuals. Repertoires were generated with immunoSEQ multiplex PCR, while TCRdb's copy carries only in-frame clones and drops some. The data show roughly 700,000 clones, over 65% seen once. Per germline, CDR1 SGHAT and CDR2 FQNNGV. V was shortened by 2 bases and J by 2 bases, with 6 bases between the two germline ends. The CDR3 length is 14 residues. The sequenced sample consisted of memory CD4+ T cells sorted from blood. Sample subset: CD45RA-negative fraction. The chain links TRBV11-2 to TRBJ2-2, with unresolved D. This TCR came from a woman younger than 45 in good health. Here the CDR3 DNA reads TGTGCCAGCAGCTTATCCTACAACACCGGGGAGCTGTTTTTT. Residues: CASSLSYNTGELFF.